This is a list of T cell receptor beta chains from one sample in a study of blood T cell repertoires in COVID-19. Some clones are missing from TCRdb's copy, which holds only in-frame ones; the method was immunoSEQ multiplex PCR. The sample includes around 260,000 clones, around 87% of them seen just once. Sequenced: peripheral blood. The receptors derive from a woman aged 45-65 years with acute or convalescent COVID-19. Each CDR3 is given with its conserved first and last residue.

j_gene: TRBJ1-6; v_gene: TRBV5-1; CDR3aa: CASSSTGRNSPLHF
j_gene: TRBJ2-7; v_gene: TRBV18; CDR3aa: CASSLSGQGYYEQYF
j_gene: TRBJ1-1; v_gene: TRBV7-2; CDR3aa: CASSRTGALNTEAFF
j_gene: TRBJ1-6; v_gene: TRBV5-1; CDR3aa: CASSPRDRDSPLHF
j_gene: TRBJ2-3; v_gene: TRBV9; CDR3aa: CASSRIQGTDTQYF
j_gene: TRBJ1-2; v_gene: TRBV11-2; CDR3aa: CASSLQSTGGYGYTF
j_gene: TRBJ2-1; v_gene: TRBV19; CDR3aa: CASSSVVGYNEQFF
j_gene: TRBJ2-3; v_gene: TRBV20-1; CDR3aa: CSASRDRDSDTQYF
j_gene: TRBJ1-6; v_gene: TRBV27; CDR3aa: CASSLSGYSPLHF
j_gene: TRBJ1-2; v_gene: TRBV11-2; CDR3aa: CASSLDPRDSNYGYTF
j_gene: TRBJ2-1; v_gene: TRBV18; CDR3aa: CASSRREALGSEQFF
j_gene: TRBJ2-7; v_gene: TRBV18; CDR3aa: CASSPYTSGRAYEQYF
j_gene: TRBJ1-2; v_gene: TRBV2; CDR3aa: CASSSSGQGSGYTF
j_gene: TRBJ1-1; v_gene: TRBV7-6; CDR3aa: CASSRSSEAFF
j_gene: TRBJ1-1; v_gene: TRBV5-6; CDR3aa: CASSLAVIDRGLRNTEAFF
j_gene: TRBJ2-1; v_gene: TRBV6-5; CDR3aa: CASDRGGSYNEQFF
j_gene: TRBJ1-4; v_gene: TRBV29-1; CDR3aa: CSVDPGQGNEKLFF
j_gene: TRBJ2-3; v_gene: TRBV2; CDR3aa: CASSGETTDTQYF
j_gene: TRBJ2-2; v_gene: TRBV2; CDR3aa: CASSAAGGIPGTNTGELFF
j_gene: TRBJ2-3; v_gene: TRBV5-5; CDR3aa: CASSRGAGRADTQYF
j_gene: TRBJ1-1; v_gene: TRBV28; CDR3aa: CASSFRGQGAGEAFF
j_gene: TRBJ1-4; v_gene: TRBV6-1; CDR3aa: CASSARQGTTNEKLFF
j_gene: TRBJ1-5; v_gene: TRBV7-3; CDR3aa: CASSPTGNQPQHF
j_gene: TRBJ1-1; v_gene: TRBV19; CDR3aa: CASSQGTGSIEAFF
j_gene: TRBJ1-1; v_gene: TRBV4-2; CDR3aa: CASSQVVGAAEAFF
j_gene: TRBJ2-5; v_gene: TRBV19; CDR3aa: CASSMSPSGSSETQYF
j_gene: TRBJ2-7; v_gene: TRBV2; CDR3aa: CASIDQPEVVLEQYF
j_gene: TRBJ2-1; v_gene: TRBV5-4; CDR3aa: CASSSIDGTSRDEQFF
j_gene: TRBJ1-3; v_gene: TRBV7-9; CDR3aa: CASSLRGSGNTIYF
j_gene: TRBJ1-4; v_gene: TRBV12-3/TRBV12-4; CDR3aa: CASSFYNSEKLFF
j_gene: TRBJ2-1; v_gene: TRBV7-8; CDR3aa: CASSSWTSGSNNEQFF
j_gene: TRBJ2-1; v_gene: TRBV29-1; CDR3aa: CSVEPGTGGAYNEQFF
j_gene: TRBJ2-7; v_gene: TRBV12-3/TRBV12-4; CDR3aa: CASSNTYEQYF
j_gene: TRBJ2-1; v_gene: TRBV6-4; CDR3aa: CASSVLAGSYNEQFF
j_gene: TRBJ1-3; v_gene: TRBV7-6; CDR3aa: CASSSDAGGPSGNTIYF
j_gene: TRBJ1-2; v_gene: TRBV5-1; CDR3aa: CASSLISDYGYTF
j_gene: TRBJ2-1; v_gene: TRBV2; CDR3aa: CALTNYNEQFF
j_gene: TRBJ2-1; v_gene: TRBV27; CDR3aa: CASSLYAGGSQNLF
j_gene: TRBJ2-1; v_gene: TRBV28; CDR3aa: CASSLSSSGGVNEQFF
j_gene: TRBJ2-2; v_gene: TRBV6-5; CDR3aa: CASSTSGRAGELFF
j_gene: TRBJ2-5; v_gene: TRBV3-1/TRBV3-2; CDR3aa: CASSQIRGLSETQYF
j_gene: TRBJ2-5; v_gene: TRBV9; CDR3aa: CASSGRQVQETQYF
j_gene: TRBJ1-6; v_gene: TRBV28; CDR3aa: CASSADNSYNSPLHF
j_gene: TRBJ1-5; v_gene: TRBV28; CDR3aa: CASSFPNRYSNQPQHF
j_gene: TRBJ1-5; v_gene: TRBV12-2; CDR3aa: CASRSLERDSNQPQHF
j_gene: TRBJ2-7; v_gene: TRBV28; CDR3aa: CASSSGQDNSYEQYF
j_gene: TRBJ1-6; v_gene: TRBV28; CDR3aa: CASSLDRQRLVSPLHF
j_gene: TRBJ1-4; v_gene: TRBV27; CDR3aa: CASSTGIVGEKLFF
j_gene: TRBJ1-6; v_gene: TRBV30; CDR3aa: CAWSSQGYSPLHF
j_gene: TRBJ2-1; v_gene: TRBV29-1; CDR3aa: CSACRLAGTCEQFF
j_gene: TRBJ2-1; v_gene: TRBV7-2; CDR3aa: CASSLDSGTSGLGEQFF
j_gene: TRBJ2-1; v_gene: TRBV5-1; CDR3aa: CASTGTGGAGGNEQFF
j_gene: TRBJ2-7; v_gene: TRBV9; CDR3aa: CASSVVLAGGEQYF
j_gene: TRBJ2-1; v_gene: TRBV11-3; CDR3aa: CASSLASSGPNYNEQFF
j_gene: TRBJ2-5; v_gene: TRBV11-2; CDR3aa: CASSLDQDLVAETQYF
j_gene: TRBJ2-7; v_gene: TRBV19; CDR3aa: CASSIMGGSHEQYF
j_gene: TRBJ1-4; v_gene: TRBV18; CDR3aa: CASSQSALATNEKLFF